The rows below give T cell receptor beta chains drawn from one sample of a study of T cell repertoires in ileal Crohn's disease. Profiling relied on immunoSEQ multiplex PCR, and the TCRdb table lists in-frame clones only, not all of them. The sample includes over 6,500 clones, around 86% of them seen just once. Sequenced input: ileal tissue. All receptors derive from an adult with Crohn's disease. The CDR3 runs from the conserved cysteine through the conserved F or W. Fields, in order: clone size, J gene, V gene, D gene, CDR3 protein, CDR3 DNA. The D gene is left open where the match is weak. Clone size, where shown, is once, few, many, or a class for clones that have expanded.

once	TRBJ1-4	TRBV6-1	TRBD1	CASSEVPGQNEKLFF	TGTGCCAGCAGTGAAGTACCGGGACAGAATGAAAAACTGTTTTTT
-	TRBJ1-1	TRBV6-5	TRBD1	CASSLGSGQGNTEAFF	TGTGCCAGCAGTTTGGGCTCGGGACAGGGTAACACTGAAGCTTTCTTT
-	TRBJ1-2	TRBV19	-	CASINPGDNSNYGYTF	TGTGCCAGTATTAACCCAGGAGACAATTCTAACTATGGCTACACCTTC
-	TRBJ2-3	TRBV5-4	-	CASSQVDTDTQYF	TGTGCCAGCAGCCAGGTGGACACAGATACGCAGTATTTT
-	TRBJ2-1	TRBV6-5	-	CASSLGHYNEQFF	TGTGCCAGCAGTTTAGGACACTACAATGAGCAGTTCTTC
-	TRBJ1-4	TRBV4-2	-	CASSLKGVNEKLFF	TGTGCCAGCAGCCTAAAGGGGGTTAATGAAAAACTGTTTTTT
-	TRBJ1-4	TRBV5-6	-	CASRGRGLKEKLFF	TGTGCCAGCAGAGGGAGGGGTCTGAAAGAAAAACTGTTTTTT
-	TRBJ2-3	TRBV11-1	TRBD2	CASSFKRGGTDTQYF	TGTGCCAGCAGCTTCAAGCGGGGGGGCACAGATACGCAGTATTTT
-	TRBJ2-5	TRBV5-5	-	CASSPGALDQETQYF	TGTGCCAGCAGCCCTGGAGCCCTAGACCAAGAGACCCAGTACTTC
-	TRBJ2-7	TRBV14	TRBD1	CASSQDRTGAMGEQYF	TGTGCCAGCAGCCAAGACAGGACAGGGGCGATGGGAGAGCAGTACTTC
-	TRBJ2-1	TRBV2	-	CASSEAAYNEQFF	TGTGCCAGCAGTGAAGCAGCCTACAATGAGCAGTTCTTC
few	TRBJ2-3	TRBV5-1	-	CASSLSGVKDTQYF	TGCGCCAGCAGCCTTAGCGGTGTGAAAGATACGCAGTATTTT
-	TRBJ2-1	TRBV6-4	-	CASSPTGSPVEFF	TGTGCCAGCAGCCCAACGGGCAGCCCGGTGGAGTTCTTC
-	TRBJ2-4	TRBV20-1	-	CSARDRNIQYF	TGCAGTGCTAGAGACAGAAACATTCAGTACTTC
-	TRBJ2-2	TRBV5-1	-	CASRAGTATGELFF	TGCGCCAGCCGAGCAGGGACGGCGACCGGGGAGCTGTTTTTT
few	TRBJ2-7	TRBV28	-	CASSGNRWEQYF	TGTGCCAGCAGTGGAAACAGGTGGGAGCAGTACTTC
once	TRBJ2-1	TRBV15	-	CATSRASGGQFF	TGTGCCACCAGCAGAGCATCCGGTGGGCAGTTCTTC
-	TRBJ2-7	TRBV5-1	-	CASRGDSYEQYF	TGCGCCAGCAGGGGGGACTCCTACGAGCAGTACTTC
-	TRBJ2-2	TRBV6-4	-	CASSVRGVPGELFF	TGTGCCAGCAGTGTCAGGGGGGTTCCCGGGGAGCTGTTTTTT
-	TRBJ1-1	TRBV6-6	-	CASSLDTEAFF	TGTGCCAGCAGTCTCGACACTGAAGCTTTCTTT
once	TRBJ1-2	TRBV10-3	-	CAISFDGNYGYTF	TGTGCCATCAGTTTCGACGGGAACTATGGCTACACCTTC
-	TRBJ2-6	TRBV14	TRBD1	CASSQDRQGNSGANVLTF	TGTGCCAGCAGCCAAGATCGACAGGGTAACTCTGGGGCCAACGTCCTGACTTTC
once	TRBJ2-2	TRBV5-5	-	CASSAIANTGELFF	TGTGCCAGCAGCGCTATCGCGAACACCGGGGAGCTGTTTTTT
-	TRBJ2-5	TRBV2	-	CASIRDKAETQYF	TGTGCCAGCATACGGGACAAGGCAGAGACCCAGTACTTC
-	TRBJ1-2	TRBV6-1	-	CASSEDTGSGSYGYTF	TGTGCCAGCAGTGAAGACACAGGGTCCGGGAGCTATGGCTACACCTTC
-	TRBJ2-6	TRBV6-5	-	CASSSPGNGANVLTF	TGTGCCAGCAGTTCCCCGGGAAATGGGGCCAACGTCCTGACTTTC
few	TRBJ2-5	TRBV7-2	TRBD2	CASSRGDQETQYF	TGTGCCAGCAGCCGGGGGGACCAAGAGACCCAGTACTTC
-	TRBJ2-7	TRBV6-1	-	CASSVDSLYEQYF	TGTGCCAGCAGTGTGGATAGCCTCTACGAGCAGTACTTC
-	TRBJ1-1	TRBV11-3	-	CASSLQATGEAFF	TGTGCCAGCAGCCTACAGGCCACCGGAGAAGCTTTCTTT
-	TRBJ2-6	TRBV6-1	-	CASSEGGSGANVLTF	TGTGCCAGCAGTGAAGGGGGCTCTGGGGCCAACGTCCTGACTTTC
-	TRBJ2-1	TRBV29-1	-	CSVVTSYNEQFF	TGCAGCGTTGTTACCTCCTACAATGAGCAGTTCTTC
-	TRBJ2-5	TRBV7-9	TRBD2	CASRRAGPRQETQYF	TGTGCCAGCAGAAGAGCGGGACCGAGGCAAGAGACCCAGTACTTC
-	TRBJ2-7	TRBV5-1	TRBD2	CASSLDSGGYEQYF	TGCGCCAGCAGCTTGGACAGCGGGGGGTACGAGCAGTACTTC
-	TRBJ1-1	TRBV28	-	CASSSQGIRNTEAFF	TGTGCCAGCAGTTCACAGGGTATAAGGAACACTGAAGCTTTCTTT
once	TRBJ2-7	TRBV29-1	TRBD1	CSVRLQGSEQYF	TGCAGCGTGAGGTTACAGGGGAGCGAGCAGTACTTC
-	TRBJ2-3	TRBV2	-	CASSAIGVMGVDTQYF	TGTGCCAGCAGCGCAATAGGCGTCATGGGAGTTGATACGCAGTATTTT
-	TRBJ2-6	TRBV5-4	-	CASSLRGGANVLTF	TGTGCCAGCAGCTTAAGGGGCGGGGCCAACGTCCTGACTTTC
-	TRBJ1-4	TRBV12-5	-	CASAPRGNEKLFF	TGTGCTAGTGCCCCCCGGGGTAATGAAAAACTGTTTTTT
-	TRBJ2-7	TRBV10-1	TRBD1	CASSESGTAYEQYF	TGCGCCAGCAGTGAGTCCGGGACAGCCTACGAGCAGTACTTC
-	TRBJ2-7	TRBV13	TRBD1	CASSLEGTVPYEQYF	TGTGCCAGCAGCTTAGAAGGGACAGTCCCCTACGAGCAGTACTTC
once	TRBJ1-2	TRBV2	-	CASTGRVLGIFNYGYTF	TGTGCCAGCACGGGCAGGGTCCTGGGGATATTCAACTATGGCTACACCTTC
-	TRBJ2-1	TRBV7-2	TRBD2	CASSLVLAGNEQFF	TGTGCCAGCAGCTTAGTCCTAGCGGGAAATGAGCAGTTCTTC
-	TRBJ2-7	TRBV18	TRBD1	CASSPGQDYEQYF	TGTGCCAGCTCACCCGGACAGGACTACGAGCAGTACTTC
few	TRBJ1-2	TRBV19	-	CASSIGGQLNYGYTF	TGTGCCAGTAGTATTGGTGGACAACTCAACTATGGCTACACCTTC
-	TRBJ1-6	TRBV28	-	CASTPRPGVYTSSPLHF	TGTGCCAGCACCCCAAGGCCAGGGGTGTATACGAGCTCACCCCTCCACTTT
-	TRBJ2-1	TRBV2	TRBD2	CASSGGAYNEQFF	TGTGCCAGCAGCGGGGGGGCCTACAATGAGCAGTTCTTC
-	TRBJ2-3	TRBV6-5	-	CASRRLKTSTDTQYF	TGTGCCAGCAGAAGACTGAAAACTAGCACAGATACGCAGTATTTT
-	TRBJ2-3	TRBV30	TRBD2	CAWRRDYWGADTQYF	TGTGCCTGGAGACGGGACTATTGGGGTGCAGATACGCAGTATTTT
few	TRBJ1-3	TRBV13	-	CASSLDSSSGNTIYF	TGTGCCAGCAGCTTAGATTCCAGCTCTGGAAACACCATATATTTT
-	TRBJ2-5	TRBV19	TRBD1	CASSIQGAGETQYF	TGTGCCAGTAGTATCCAGGGGGCAGGAGAGACCCAGTACTTC
-	TRBJ2-2	TRBV6-1	-	CASSRDTGELFF	TGTGCCAGCAGCCGGGACACCGGGGAGCTGTTTTTT